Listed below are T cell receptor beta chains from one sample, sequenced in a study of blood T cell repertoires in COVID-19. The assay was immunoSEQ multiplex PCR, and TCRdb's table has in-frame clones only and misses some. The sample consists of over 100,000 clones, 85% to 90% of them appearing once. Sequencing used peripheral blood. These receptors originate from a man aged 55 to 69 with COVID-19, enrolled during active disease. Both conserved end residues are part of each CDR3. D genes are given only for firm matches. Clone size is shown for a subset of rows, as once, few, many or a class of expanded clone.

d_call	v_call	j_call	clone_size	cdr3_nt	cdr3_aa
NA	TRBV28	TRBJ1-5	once	TGTGCCAGCAGTTCATATCAGCCCCAGCATTTT	CASSSYQPQHF
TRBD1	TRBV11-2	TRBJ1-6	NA	TGTGCCAGCAGCTTAGGGGACAGCTGGAATTCACCCCTCCACTTT	CASSLGDSWNSPLHF
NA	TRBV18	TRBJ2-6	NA	TGTGCCAGCTCACCACCGAGGCCATTCGGGGCCAACGTCCTGACTTTC	CASSPPRPFGANVLTF
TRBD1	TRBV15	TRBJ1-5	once	TGTGCCACCAGCAGAGACACAGGGGGCAATCAGCCCCAGCATTTT	CATSRDTGGNQPQHF
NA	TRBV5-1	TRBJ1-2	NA	TGCGCCAGCAGCTCGGGGACACGATATGGCTACACCTTC	CASSSGTRYGYTF
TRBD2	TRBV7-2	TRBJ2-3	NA	TGTGCCAGCAACCTATATAGCGGGGCGGGCGCAGATACGCAGTATTTT	CASNLYSGAGADTQYF
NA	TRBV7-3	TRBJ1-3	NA	TGTGCCAGCAGCTTAAGTCATAGGGGGGGAAACACCATATATTTT	CASSLSHRGGNTIYF
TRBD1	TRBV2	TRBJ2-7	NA	TGTGCCAGCACTGTGGACAGGGGGTCCTACGAGCAGTACTTC	CASTVDRGSYEQYF
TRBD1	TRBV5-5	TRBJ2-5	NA	TGTGCCAGCAGCCAAGGGACAGGGCTCTCTCAAGAGACCCAGTACTTC	CASSQGTGLSQETQYF
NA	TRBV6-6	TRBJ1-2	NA	TGTGCCAGCAGACCAGGACAGAACTATGGCTACACCTTC	CASRPGQNYGYTF
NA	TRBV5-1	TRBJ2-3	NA	TGCGCCAGCAGCTTGGAACAGGCCAGCACAGATACGCAGTATTTT	CASSLEQASTDTQYF
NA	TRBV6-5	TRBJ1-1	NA	TGTGCCAGCAGAGATACCGGGACAAAAGCTTTCTTT	CASRDTGTKAFF
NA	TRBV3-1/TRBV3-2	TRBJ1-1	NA	TGTGCCAGCAGCCAACCTACAGGGGAAGCTTTCTTT	CASSQPTGEAFF
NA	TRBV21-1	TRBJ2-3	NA	TGTGCCAGCAGCCCGAGAGTCCGGGGCACAGATACGCAGTATTTT	CASSPRVRGTDTQYF
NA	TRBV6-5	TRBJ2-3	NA	TGTGCCAGCAGTAAAAGGACAGAAGATACGCAGTATTTT	CASSKRTEDTQYF
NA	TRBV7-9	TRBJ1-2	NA	TGTGCCAGCAGCCCTACAGTGAACTATGGCTACACCTTC	CASSPTVNYGYTF
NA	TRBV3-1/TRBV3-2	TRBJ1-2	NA	TGTGCCAGCAGCCAAGATGGGTCTCCGGGGTATGGCTACACCTTC	CASSQDGSPGYGYTF
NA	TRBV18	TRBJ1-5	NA	TGTGCCAGCTCACCAGAGACAGGCAGCAATCAGCCCCAGCATTTT	CASSPETGSNQPQHF
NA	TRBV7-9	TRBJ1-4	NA	TGTGCCAGCAGCCCCCCTGCGACAGTGGGTGAAAAACTGTTTTTT	CASSPPATVGEKLFF
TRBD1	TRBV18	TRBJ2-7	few	TGTGCCAGCTCGAGGACAGGGGTGGACGAGCAGTACTTC	CASSRTGVDEQYF
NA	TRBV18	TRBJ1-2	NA	TGTGCCAGCTCACCGGAGAGCAGGGGCGGGAGTAACTATGGCTACACCTTC	CASSPESRGGSNYGYTF
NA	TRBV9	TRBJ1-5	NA	TGTGCCAGCAGCCCCGAACCCTATAGCAATCAGCCCCAGCATTTT	CASSPEPYSNQPQHF
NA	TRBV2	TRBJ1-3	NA	TGTGCCAGCACCGAGGTTGGAAACACCATATATTTT	CASTEVGNTIYF